This T cell receptor (beta chain) was recorded in a study of cytomegalovirus exposure and HLA in healthy donors. The study, taken as a whole, reports: High sensitivity and specificity were reportedly achieved when the classifier diagnosed cytomegalovirus status.

As regards this clone: Its antigen is unidentified.

Produced via immunoSEQ multiplex PCR; TCRdb's table is partial and in-frame only. The data show around 150,000 clones, with about 90% seen just once and about a tenth held by the top ten. Germline assignment: CDR1 MDHEN and CDR2 SYDVKM. V lost 2 bases, J lost 6 bases, and 9 bases stayed unmatched. This CDR3 contains 17 residues. This rearrangement joins TRBV28 to TRBJ2-2; TRBD1 matches 10 bases. The clonotype was recovered from a woman under 30 in good health and CMV-seropositive. Sequencing was done on a sample of PBMCs. The CDR3 loop is CASSLAGTGVRPGELFF. In nucleotides, the CDR3 is TGTGCCAGCAGTTTAGCTGGGACAGGGGTTAGACCCGGGGAGCTGTTTTTT.